The 12 T cell receptor beta chains below come from one sample, sequenced in a study of blood T cell repertoires in COVID-19. The method was immunoSEQ multiplex PCR; TCRdb's version includes in-frame clones alone and lacks a portion of them. The sample holds 71,000 or so clones, roughly 83% seen once. The material sequenced was peripheral blood. The receptors were sampled from a man between 70 and 80 years old with acute or convalescent COVID-19.

The V call is TRBV5-8, the J call TRBJ2-7, with 10 nucleotides matching TRBD1. Germline V CDR1 and CDR2: SGHTS, YDEGEE. This CDR3 has 19 amino acids. V lost 4 bases, J lost 2 bases, and 18 bases stayed unmatched. The CDR3 DNA is TGTGCCAGCAGCCCGCCCCATCTAACCTGGGACAGGGGAGCCTACGAGCAGTACTTC. This encodes CASSPPHLTWDRGAYEQYF.

V is TRBV18 and J is TRBJ1-3; 7 bases match TRBD1. This CDR3 region has 14 residues. Germline trimming cut 6 bases from V and 2 bases from J; bases unmatched to any gene: 4. Per germline, CDR1 KGHSH and CDR2 LQKENI. This chain's CDR3 is CASSQGTAGNTIYF. The CDR3 DNA follows: TGTGCCAGCTCGCAAGGGACAGCTGGAAACACCATATATTTT.

V usage is TRBV29-1 and J usage is TRBJ2-1, with D unresolved. The CDR3 totals 10 residues. Per germline, CDR1 SQVTM and CDR2 ANQGSEA. V was pared by 7 bases and J by 8 bases, with 9 bases between. CDR3 DNA sequence: TGCAGCGCCCGGGTAGATGAGCAGTTCTTC. Residues: CSARVDEQFF.

On this clone itself: Because the CDR3's place on the DNA is in doubt, the DNA is left out and the CDR3 is given as listed by TCRdb. The chain links TRBV30 to TRBJ2-2; the table's D gene call, TRBD2, was not cross checked with the DNA. Counting both end residues, the CDR3 totals 15 amino acids. Germline-derived CDR1 and CDR2 are GTSNPN and SVGIG (reference sequence). The CDR3 here is CAFGSGGGFTGELFF.

The genes are TRBV7-2 and TRBJ2-2, with 9 bases aligning to TRBD2. The V segment lost 1 base and the J segment 4 bases; nucleotides outside the gene matches: 4. This CDR3 has 16 amino acids. Germline lookup yields CDR1 SGHTA and CDR2 FQGNSA. CDR3 coding DNA: TGTGCCAGCAGCTTAGTAGCGGGAGCGGGCACCGGGGAGCTGTTTTTT. This encodes CASSLVAGAGTGELFF.

V and J are TRBV6-2 or TRBV6-3 and TRBJ1-5; D is perhaps TRBD1 (5 bases). The CDR3 runs 18 residues. V gave up 2 bases and J gave up 0 bases, with 17 bases separating them. CDR1 and CDR2 from the germline V gene are MNHEY and SVGEGT. CDR3 DNA: TGTGCCAGCAGTTACGAGACCACCAGGGTACGTAGCAATCAGCCCCAGCATTTT. Protein: CASSYETTRVRSNQPQHF.

J is TRBJ2-2 and V is TRBV6-5; the match to TRBD1 covers 8 bases. The length of the CDR3 is 15 residues. V shed 6 bases, J shed 5 bases, and the junction held 8 bases outside the gene matches. The germline CDR1 and CDR2 sequences are MNHEY and SVGAGI. CDR3 amino acids: CASSPRTGNTGELFF. DNA for the CDR3: TGTGCCAGCAGCCCCCGGACAGGGAATACCGGGGAGCTGTTTTTT.

This clone was picked up one time. The CDR3 DNA reads TGTGCCAGCAGTGAACCAACAGGGGTCCACGAGCAGTACTTC. Protein: CASSEPTGVHEQYF. The chain joins TRBV6-1 to TRBJ2-7; TRBD1 aligns across 7 bases. CDR3 length: 14 amino acids. CDR1 is MNHNS and CDR2 is SASEGT in the germline V gene. After removal of 2 bases from V and 5 bases from J, the junction contained 6 bases not matched to a gene.

The chain joins TRBV7-6 to TRBJ2-3; D possibly corresponds to TRBD2 (7 bases). The V end was cut by 2 bases, the J end by 0 bases, with 12 bases between. Per germline, CDR1 SGHVS and CDR2 FNYEAQ. This CDR3 is built from 16 residues. The CDR3 loop is CASSLRGGASTDTQYF. CDR3 bases: TGTGCCAGCAGCTTAAGGGGGGGGGCAAGCACAGATACGCAGTATTTT.

The V gene is TRBV19, the J gene TRBJ2-7, with a possible D match to TRBD1 (5 bases). CDR1 LNHDA and CDR2 SQIVND come from the germline V gene (reference sequence). Trimming took off 5 bases at V and 3 bases at J, with 14 bases between the two ends. This CDR3 is built from 14 residues. CDR3 sequence reads: CASSPRQRYYEQYF. The CDR3 DNA reads TGTGCCAGTAGTCCTCGACAGAGGTACTACGAGCAGTACTTC.

This clone has only one observation. The rearrangement joins TRBV20-1 to TRBJ1-4; weak D call: TRBD1 (5 bases). The CDR3 sequence is 13 residues long. In germline, CDR1 is DFQATT, CDR2 SNEGSKA (reference sequence). V lost 3 bases to trimming and J lost 5 bases, with 10 bases between them. CDR3 in DNA: TGCAGTGCTAGTTCCGCAGGGAATGAAAAACTGTTTTTT. It specifies CSASSAGNEKLFF.

This clone was picked up one time. The chain carries TRBV6-1 and TRBJ2-1; D is undetermined. The CDR3 runs to 16 residues. The germline gives CDR1 MNHNS, CDR2 SASEGT. Trimming took 1 base from V and 7 from J, leaving 17 bases between them. This CDR3 is CASSEVITNPANEQFF. The CDR3 DNA is TGTGCCAGCAGTGAAGTAATAACAAATCCAGCGAATGAGCAGTTCTTC.